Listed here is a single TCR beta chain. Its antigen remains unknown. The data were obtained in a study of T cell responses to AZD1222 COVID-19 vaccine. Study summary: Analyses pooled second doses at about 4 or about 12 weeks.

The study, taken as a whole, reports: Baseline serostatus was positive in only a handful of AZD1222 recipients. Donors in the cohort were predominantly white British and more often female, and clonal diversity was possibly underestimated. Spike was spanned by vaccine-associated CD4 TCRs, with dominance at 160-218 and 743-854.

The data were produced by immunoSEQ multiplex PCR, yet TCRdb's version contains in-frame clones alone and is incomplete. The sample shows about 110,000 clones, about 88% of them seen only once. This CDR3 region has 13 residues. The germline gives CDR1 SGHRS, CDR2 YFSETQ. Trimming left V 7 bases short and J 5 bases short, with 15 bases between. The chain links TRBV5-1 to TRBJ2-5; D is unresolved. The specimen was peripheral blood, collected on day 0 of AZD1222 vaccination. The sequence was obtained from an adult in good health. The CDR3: CASQERNSETQYF. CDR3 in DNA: TGCGCCAGCCAGGAAAGGAATAGCGAGACCCAGTACTTC.